This T cell receptor (beta chain) was found in a study of shared T cell receptors in the human thymus. V was clipped by 4 bases and J by 1 base, with 16 bases between them. Germline CDR1 is LGHNA and CDR2 is YNFKEQ. The CDR3 runs to 16 residues. Data came from immunoSEQ multiplex PCR; TCRdb stores just in-frame clones and leaves some out. The data contain 700,000 to 750,000 clones, approximately 85% of them singletons. Another study also made use of these data, one on human thymus T cells. That work adds: Thymic samples were excised during corrective heart operations. V and J genes seemed to be used with bias in thymic and blood repertoires. Related work showed strongly overlapping thymic repertoires across unrelated individuals.

The sample consisted of thymocytes. The chain uses TRBV4-2 and TRBJ2-5, with D perhaps matching TRBD1 (6 bases). The receptor was derived from a girl under three years old with a congenital heart defect. CDR3 sequence (DNA): TGTGCCAGCAGCCTAGGGACACCCTCCTTCCAAGAGACCCAGTACTTC. As protein: CASSLGTPSFQETQYF.